This TCR beta chain came from a study of cytomegalovirus exposure and HLA in healthy donors. As for the study in general: Inside one of the first data releases sat about 85 million unique TCRs taken from HLA-typed donors. The study, taken as a whole, reports: Cytomegalovirus association was listed for around 170 TCR beta chains. In an earlier analysis, in fewer than 700 donors, most V segments appeared productive either ~87% or ~30% of the time.

The primer mix had 60 Vbeta and 13 Jbeta primers. Method: immunoSEQ multiplex PCR; TCRdb's copy keeps in-frame clones and lacks some. The sample has about 130,000 clones; approximately 81% are singletons. Notes on this clone: Its matching antigen is unknown. Other DNA sequences in this sample translate to the same CDR3.

In germline, CDR1 is MNHEY, CDR2 SVGAGI. The CDR3 length is 14 residues. Germline trimming cut 6 bases from V and 3 bases from J; bases unmatched to any gene: 7. The chain is built from TRBV6-5 and TRBJ2-7; 8 nucleotides match TRBD1. The sequence derives from a male donor in good health and CMV-seronegative. The sample taken for sequencing was PBMCs. CDR3 residues: CASSPGTGDYEQYF. CDR3 DNA: TGTGCCAGCAGCCCCGGGACAGGAGACTACGAGCAGTACTTC.